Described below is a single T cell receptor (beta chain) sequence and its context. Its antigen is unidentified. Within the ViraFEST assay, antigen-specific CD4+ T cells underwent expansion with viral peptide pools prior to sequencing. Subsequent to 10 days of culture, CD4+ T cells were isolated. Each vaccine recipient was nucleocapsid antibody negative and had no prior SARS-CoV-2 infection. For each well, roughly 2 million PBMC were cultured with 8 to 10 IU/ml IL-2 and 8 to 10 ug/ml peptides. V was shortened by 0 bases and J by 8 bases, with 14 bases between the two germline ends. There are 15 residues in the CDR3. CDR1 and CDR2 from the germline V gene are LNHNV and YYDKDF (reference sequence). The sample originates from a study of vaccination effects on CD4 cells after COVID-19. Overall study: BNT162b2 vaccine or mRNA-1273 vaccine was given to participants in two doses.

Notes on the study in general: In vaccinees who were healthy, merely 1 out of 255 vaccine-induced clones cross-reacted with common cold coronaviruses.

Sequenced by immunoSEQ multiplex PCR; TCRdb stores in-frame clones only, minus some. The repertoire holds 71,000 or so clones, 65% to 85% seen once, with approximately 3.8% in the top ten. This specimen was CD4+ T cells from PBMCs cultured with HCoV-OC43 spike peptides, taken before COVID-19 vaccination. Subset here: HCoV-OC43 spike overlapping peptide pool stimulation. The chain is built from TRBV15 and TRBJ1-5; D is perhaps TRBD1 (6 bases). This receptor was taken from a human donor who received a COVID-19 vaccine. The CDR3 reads CATSRDYGGGEPQHF. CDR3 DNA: TGTGCCACCAGCAGAGATTACGGGGGCGGGGAGCCCCAGCATTTT.